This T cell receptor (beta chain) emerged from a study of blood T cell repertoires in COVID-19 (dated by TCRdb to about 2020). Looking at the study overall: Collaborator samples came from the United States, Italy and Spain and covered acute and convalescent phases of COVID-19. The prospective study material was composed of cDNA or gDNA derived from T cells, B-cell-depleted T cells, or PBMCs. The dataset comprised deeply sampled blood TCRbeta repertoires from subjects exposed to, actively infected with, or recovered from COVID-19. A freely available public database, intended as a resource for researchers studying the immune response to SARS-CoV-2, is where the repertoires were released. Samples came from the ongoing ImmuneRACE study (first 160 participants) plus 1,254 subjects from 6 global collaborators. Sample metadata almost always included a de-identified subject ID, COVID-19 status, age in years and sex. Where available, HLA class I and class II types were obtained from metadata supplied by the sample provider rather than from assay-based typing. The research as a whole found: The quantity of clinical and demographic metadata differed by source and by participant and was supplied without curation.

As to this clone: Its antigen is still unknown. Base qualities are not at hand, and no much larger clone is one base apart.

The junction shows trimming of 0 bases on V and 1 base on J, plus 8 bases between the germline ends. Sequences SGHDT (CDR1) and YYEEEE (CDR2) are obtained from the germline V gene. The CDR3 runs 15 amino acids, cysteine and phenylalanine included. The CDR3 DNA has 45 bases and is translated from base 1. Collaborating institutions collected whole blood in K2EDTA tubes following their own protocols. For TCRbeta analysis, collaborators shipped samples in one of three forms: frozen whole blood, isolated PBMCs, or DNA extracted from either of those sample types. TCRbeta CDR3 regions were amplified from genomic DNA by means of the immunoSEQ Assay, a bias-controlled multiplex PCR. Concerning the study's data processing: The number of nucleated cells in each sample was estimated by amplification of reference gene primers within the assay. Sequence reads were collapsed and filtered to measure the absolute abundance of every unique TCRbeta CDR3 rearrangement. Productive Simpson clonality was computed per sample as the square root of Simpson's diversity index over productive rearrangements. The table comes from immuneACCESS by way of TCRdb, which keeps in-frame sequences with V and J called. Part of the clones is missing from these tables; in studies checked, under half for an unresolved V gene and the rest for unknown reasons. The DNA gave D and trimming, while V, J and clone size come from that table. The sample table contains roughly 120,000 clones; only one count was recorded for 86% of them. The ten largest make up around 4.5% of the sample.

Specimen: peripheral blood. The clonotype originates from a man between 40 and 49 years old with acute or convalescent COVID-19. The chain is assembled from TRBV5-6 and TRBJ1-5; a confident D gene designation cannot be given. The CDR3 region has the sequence CASSLALISNQPQHF. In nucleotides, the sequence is TGTGCCAGCAGCTTGGCTCTTATAAGCAATCAGCCCCAGCATTTT.